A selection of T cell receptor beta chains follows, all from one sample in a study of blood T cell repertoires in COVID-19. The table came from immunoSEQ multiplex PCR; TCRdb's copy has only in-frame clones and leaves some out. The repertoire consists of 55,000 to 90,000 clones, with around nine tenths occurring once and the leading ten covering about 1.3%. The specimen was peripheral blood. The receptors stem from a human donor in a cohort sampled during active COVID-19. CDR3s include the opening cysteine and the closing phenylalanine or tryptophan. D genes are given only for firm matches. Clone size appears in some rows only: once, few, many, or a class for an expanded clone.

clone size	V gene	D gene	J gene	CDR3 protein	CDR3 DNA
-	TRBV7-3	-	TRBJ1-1	CASSFGRNTEAFF	TGTGCCAGCAGCTTTGGGAGGAACACTGAAGCTTTCTTT
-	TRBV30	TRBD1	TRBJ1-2	CAWSVTDREYYGYTF	TGTGCCTGGAGTGTGACGGACAGGGAATATTATGGCTACACCTTC
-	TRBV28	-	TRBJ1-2	CASSFPTSPGSANYGYTF	TGTGCCAGCAGTTTTCCTACGAGTCCCGGGTCGGCTAACTATGGCTACACCTTC
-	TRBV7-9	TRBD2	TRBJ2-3	CASSRGTSGIPFTDTQYF	TGTGCCAGCAGTAGGGGGACTAGCGGAATCCCATTCACAGATACGCAGTATTTT
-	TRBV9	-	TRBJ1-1	CASSVVSQGSTEAFF	TGTGCCAGCAGCGTAGTATCTCAGGGATCGACTGAAGCTTTCTTT
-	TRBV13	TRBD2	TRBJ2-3	CASSPSGFTDTQYF	TGTGCCAGCAGCCCTAGCGGATTCACAGATACGCAGTATTTT
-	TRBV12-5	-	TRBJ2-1	CASGLGAWASNEQFF	TGTGCTAGTGGTTTAGGGGCCTGGGCATCGAATGAGCAGTTCTTC
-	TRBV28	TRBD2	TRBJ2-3	CASSLSTSGRETDTQYF	TGTGCCAGCAGTTTATCGACTAGCGGGAGAGAGACAGATACGCAGTATTTT
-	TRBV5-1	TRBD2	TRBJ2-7	CASSLEWRLAGGSYEQYF	TGCGCCAGCAGCTTGGAATGGCGACTAGCGGGAGGCTCCTACGAGCAGTACTTC
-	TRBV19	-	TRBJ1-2	CASSIPQNYGYTF	TGTGCCAGTAGTATTCCCCAGAACTATGGCTACACCTTC
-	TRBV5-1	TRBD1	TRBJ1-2	CASSTRTGGLSGYTF	TGCGCCAGCAGCACGCGGACAGGGGGCCTGTCTGGCTACACCTTC
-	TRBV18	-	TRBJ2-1	CASSPAWADQYNEQFF	TGTGCCAGCTCACCGGCTTGGGCAGACCAATACAATGAGCAGTTCTTC
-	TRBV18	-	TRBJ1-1	CASSPRGRDTEAFF	TGTGCCAGCTCACCTCGTGGCCGGGACACTGAAGCTTTCTTT
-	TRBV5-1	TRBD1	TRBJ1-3	CASSPGTELNTIYF	TGCGCCAGCAGCCCCGGGACAGAGTTAAACACCATATATTTT
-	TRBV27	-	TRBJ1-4	CASSTQGLTNEKLFF	TGTGCCAGCAGCACTCAGGGCTTAACTAATGAAAAACTGTTTTTT
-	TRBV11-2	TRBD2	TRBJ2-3	CASRLAVSTDTQYF	TGTGCCAGCAGACTAGCGGTCAGCACAGATACGCAGTATTTT
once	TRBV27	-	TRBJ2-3	CASSLNIPGDTQYF	TGTGCCAGCAGTTTAAATATTCCGGGAGATACGCAGTATTTT
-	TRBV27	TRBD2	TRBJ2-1	CASRSERELSYNEQFF	TGTGCCAGCAGGAGTGAGCGGGAGCTTTCCTACAATGAGCAGTTCTTC
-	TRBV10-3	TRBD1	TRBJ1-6	CAISGTGDSPLHF	TGTGCCATCAGTGGGACAGGAGATTCACCCCTCCACTTT
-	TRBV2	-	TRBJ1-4	CASSTGTRSEKLFF	TGTGCCAGCAGCACCGGGACAAGGAGTGAAAAACTGTTTTTT
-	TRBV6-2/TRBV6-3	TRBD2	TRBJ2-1	CASSFQREWWYNEQFF	TGTGCCAGCAGTTTTCAGCGGGAGTGGTGGTACAATGAGCAGTTCTTC
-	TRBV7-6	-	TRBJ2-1	CASSFQGGGDEQFF	TGTGCCAGCAGCTTCCAGGGGGGCGGGGATGAGCAGTTCTTC
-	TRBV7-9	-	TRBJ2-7	CASSLSRGKYEQYF	TGTGCCAGCAGCTTAAGCAGGGGTAAATACGAGCAGTACTTC
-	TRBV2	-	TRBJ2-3	CASRADTDTQYF	TGTGCCAGCAGGGCAGACACAGATACGCAGTATTTT
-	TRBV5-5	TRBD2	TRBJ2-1	CASSLALAVVNEQFF	TGTGCCAGCAGCTTGGCCCTAGCGGTCGTGAATGAGCAGTTCTTC
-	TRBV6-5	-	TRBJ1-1	CASSTPVNTEAFF	TGTGCCAGCAGTACCCCAGTGAACACTGAAGCTTTCTTT
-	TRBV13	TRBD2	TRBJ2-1	CASSIGLADLYNEQFF	TGTGCCAGCAGCATCGGACTAGCGGACCTTTACAATGAGCAGTTCTTC
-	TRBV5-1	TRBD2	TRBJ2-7	CASSYLAGPTTYEQYF	TGCGCCAGCAGCTACCTAGCGGGACCAACTACCTACGAGCAGTACTTC
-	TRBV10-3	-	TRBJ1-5	CAISESPQGLGNQPQHF	TGTGCCATCAGTGAGTCCCCGCAGGGGCTGGGCAATCAGCCCCAGCATTTT
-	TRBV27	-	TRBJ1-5	CASSLSSRGYQPQHF	TGTGCCAGCAGTTTATCCTCCAGGGGATACCAGCCCCAGCATTTT
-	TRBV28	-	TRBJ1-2	CASGPTAPSGFYGYTF	TGTGCCAGCGGACCTACCGCACCGTCGGGGTTCTATGGCTACACCTTC
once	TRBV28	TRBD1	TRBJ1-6	CASSPQYRGRNSPLHF	TGTGCCAGCAGCCCACAGTACAGGGGTAGAAATTCACCCCTCCACTTT
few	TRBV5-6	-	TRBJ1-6	CASSPRGGNNSPLHF	TGTGCCAGCAGCCCCAGGGGCGGAAATAATTCACCCCTCCACTTT
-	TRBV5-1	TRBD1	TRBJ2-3	CASSLGQGGTDTQYF	TGCGCCAGCAGCTTAGGACAGGGTGGAACAGATACGCAGTATTTT
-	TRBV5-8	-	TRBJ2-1	CASSGPGSSPFEQFF	TGTGCCAGCAGCGGACCGGGATCCTCCCCGTTTGAGCAGTTCTTC
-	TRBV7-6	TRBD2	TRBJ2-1	CASSLTGTSGYNEQFF	TGTGCCAGCAGCTTAACCGGGACTAGCGGATACAATGAGCAGTTCTTC
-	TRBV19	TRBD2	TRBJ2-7	CASAGTSGSEQYF	TGTGCCAGTGCCGGGACTAGCGGCAGCGAGCAGTACTTC
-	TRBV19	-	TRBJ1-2	CASSIGEHGYTF	TGTGCCAGTAGTATAGGGGAGCATGGCTACACCTTC
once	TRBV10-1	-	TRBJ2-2	CASSDPGGTGELFF	TGCGCCAGCAGTGATCCCGGAGGCACCGGGGAGCTGTTTTTT
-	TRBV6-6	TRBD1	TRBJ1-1	CASSYSRGQGTEAFF	TGTGCCAGCAGTTATTCCAGGGGGCAGGGCACTGAAGCTTTCTTT
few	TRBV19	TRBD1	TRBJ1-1	CASSIFGGGGTEAFF	TGTGCCAGTAGTATTTTTGGAGGGGGCGGCACTGAAGCTTTCTTT
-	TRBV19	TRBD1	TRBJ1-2	CASSIRQGKDGYTF	TGTGCCAGTAGTATCCGACAGGGGAAGGATGGCTACACCTTC
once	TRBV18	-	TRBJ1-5	CASSPQTANSNQPQHF	TGTGCCAGCTCACCACAAACAGCTAATAGCAATCAGCCCCAGCATTTT
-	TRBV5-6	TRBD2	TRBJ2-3	CASSETSGRDTDTQYF	TGTGCCAGCAGCGAAACTAGCGGGAGGGACACAGATACGCAGTATTTT
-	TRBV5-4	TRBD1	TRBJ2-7	CASSSSDRATYEQYF	TGTGCCAGCAGCTCCTCAGACAGGGCCACCTACGAGCAGTACTTC